The clone carrying this T cell receptor (beta chain) showed up many times. Antigen: not known. Time point meaning: newly diagnosed GD, antithyroid drugs for less than 3 months. Extracted RNA from PBMCs served as the source of the TCR library. The data belong to a study of regulatory T cells in long-lasting Graves disease. Study outcomes and limitations: Because few samples were included, accuracy may have been lower.

Sequencing libraries for TCR beta were prepared with iRepertoire HTBI primers and Arm-PCR of CDR3 regions. MiXCR was run by TCRdb on the multiplex PCR reads, yielding one entry per CDR3 protein. Of some 330,000 distinct CDR3 sequences listed, approximately 10% were seen once; the top ten hold around 18%. The J segment lost 4 bases and the V segment lost 4 bases, leaving 13 bases of the junction unmatched. The CDR3 runs to 16 residues. Germline V gene data show CDR1 as MNHEY and CDR2 as SMNVEV (reference sequence). This sample was also put to use in a study of T cells in Graves' hyperthyroidism and ophthalmopathy. In that study: Across 18 months, stable Graves' hyperthyroidism was marked by no progression to ophthalmopathy. Clinical symptoms, serum thyroxine, TRAb, thyroid ultrasound and orbital computed tomography informed diagnoses. Most clonotypes expanded in thyroid above 0.001 were likewise present in blood.

The rearrangement joins TRBV27 to TRBJ2-7, with TRBD2 matching over 7 bases. The clonotype was recovered from a woman under 30 with Graves disease. The sample in question was peripheral blood mononuclear cells (PBMCs), obtained at new diagnosis, from a patient treated with antithyroid drugs. The DNA for the CDR3 is TGTGCCAGCAGTTCCCTCGGACTAGTCGTCGGGTACGAGCAGTACTTC. This translates into CASSSLGLVVGYEQYF.